The 15 T cell receptor beta chains below come from one sample, sequenced in a study of blood T cell repertoires in COVID-19. Here immunoSEQ multiplex PCR was the method, and the copy in TCRdb shows in-frame clones only, minus some. The repertoire holds 60,000 to 70,000 clones, with around 82% as singletons. Sequencing was carried out using peripheral blood. These receptors all come from a man aged 60 to 69 with acute or convalescent COVID-19.

This sequence joins TRBV6-2 or TRBV6-3 and TRBJ1-6; 8 bases are shared with TRBD1. Germline loops: CDR1 MNHEY, CDR2 SVGEGT. The CDR3 sequence is 15 residues long. Trimming took 4 bases from V and 7 from J; bases not matched to a gene: 6. The CDR3 nucleotides read TGTGCCAGCAGTTGGACAGGGCTAAGGAATTCACCCCTCCACTTT. This gives the protein CASSWTGLRNSPLHF.

The V gene is TRBV30, the J gene TRBJ2-7, with a tentative D call TRBD1 (6 bases). Germline CDR1 GTSNPN, CDR2 SVGIG (reference sequence). The CDR3 sequence is 15 residues long. Trimming took 2 bases from V and 1 from J, leaving 15 bases between them. CDR3 nucleotide sequence: TGTGCCTGGAGTAAGACAGGTTGGGGATCCTACGAGCAGTACTTC. It translates to CAWSKTGWGSYEQYF. The full variable domain, its missing parts supplied by reference TRBV30 and TRBJ2-7, is SQTIHQWPATLVQPVGSPLSLECTVEGTSNPNLYWYRQAAGRGLQLLFYSVGIGQISSEVPQNLSASRPQDRQFILSSKKLLLSDSGFYLCAWSKTGWGSYEQYFGPGTRLTVT.

This chain links TRBV10-3 with TRBJ2-7; D unclear. V dropped 10 bases and J dropped 0 bases, with 10 bases sitting between them. Germline CDR1 ENHRY, CDR2 SYGVKD. CDR3 size: 12 residues. The CDR3 region is CASALSSYEQYF. In DNA form, the CDR3 reads TGTGCCAGCGCCTTGAGCTCCTACGAGCAGTACTTC.

V gene TRBV5-1 combines with J gene TRBJ1-1; a possible D gene is TRBD1 (5 bases). The V gene lost 0 bases and the J gene lost 1 base, with 10 bases spanning the gap. CDR3 length equals 15 residues. Germline V gives CDR1 SGHRS, CDR2 YFSETQ. Written as DNA, the CDR3 is TGCGCCAGCAGCTTGGTTACAGGTCCGAACACTGAAGCTTTCTTT. It translates to CASSLVTGPNTEAFF. Drawing the rest from reference TRBV5-1 and TRBJ1-1, the complete variable domain is KAGVTQTPRYLIKTRGQQVTLSCSPISGHRSVSWYQQTPGQGLQFLFEYFSETQRNKGNFPGRFSGRQFSNSRSEMNVSTLELGDSALYLCASSLVTGPNTEAFFGQGTRLTVV.

The genes are TRBV19 and TRBJ1-1, with 7 nucleotides matching TRBD1. Per the germline V gene, CDR1 is LNHDA and CDR2 is SQIVND (reference sequence). Losses at the gene ends were 5 bases for V and 5 bases for J; bases not matched to a gene: 8. This CDR3 is 14 amino acids long. The CDR3, as DNA: TGTGCCAGTAGTGACGGGACAGCCGGGACTGAAGCTTTCTTT. Protein product: CASSDGTAGTEAFF.

V usage is TRBV6-5 and J usage is TRBJ1-1; D unclear. V lost 5 bases to trimming and J lost 6 bases, with 13 bases between them. This CDR3 region has 13 residues. Germline CDR1 and CDR2: MNHEY and SVGAGI. CDR3: CASSRRGSAEAFF. CDR3 coding DNA: TGTGCCAGCAGTCGGCGGGGATCGGCTGAAGCTTTCTTT.

There are a few counts of this clone. The J gene is TRBJ1-5, the V gene TRBV10-3; TRBD1 aligns across 9 bases. After removal of 3 bases from V and 4 bases from J, the junction contained 4 bases not matched to a gene. The germline V gene encodes CDR1 ENHRY and CDR2 SYGVKD. CDR3 length: 15 residues. The CDR3 loop is CAISDHRGLNQPQHF. The CDR3 nucleotides are TGTGCCATCAGTGACCACAGGGGGCTTAATCAGCCCCAGCATTTT.

The J gene is TRBJ2-6, the V gene TRBV5-4; 8 bases line up with TRBD2. Germline CDR1 and CDR2: SGHNT and YYREEE (reference sequence). The CDR3 runs 15 residues. V lost 4 bases and J lost 1; bases outside the gene matches: 1. CDR3 residues: CASSREGSGANVLTF. The CDR3 DNA reads as TGTGCCAGCAGCCGGGAGGGTTCTGGGGCCAACGTCCTGACTTTC.

The chain links TRBV6-6 to TRBJ1-1; D is possibly TRBD1 (6 bases). Germline CDR1 MNHNY, CDR2 SVGAGI (reference sequence). Trimming removed 7 bases at V and 3 bases at J, with 15 bases between. The length of the CDR3 is 14 residues. The CDR3 region is CASNSGAGDTEAFF. In DNA, the CDR3 is TGTGCCAGCAATTCAGGGGCGGGGGACACTGAAGCTTTCTTT.

The CDR3 here is CASSLQGVSGNTIYF. CDR3 DNA: TGTGCCAGCAGCCTTCAGGGGGTCTCTGGAAACACCATATATTTT. V and J are TRBV11-3 and TRBJ1-3, with 7 bases matching TRBD1. The V and J ends lost 5 bases and 0 bases, in that order; junction bases with no gene match: 4. CDR3 length: 15 residues. The germline V gene has CDR1 SGHNT and CDR2 YENEEA.

The V and J genes are TRBV21-1 and TRBJ1-6. TRBV21-1 is annotated as a pseudogene. The CDR3 loop spans 16 amino acids. CDR3 sequence (DNA): TGTGCCACTCCCGGGCGGACTAGCTCCTATAATTCACCCCTCCACTTT. This gives the protein CATPGRTSSYNSPLHF.

This clone was picked up a small number of times. The chain is built from TRBV6-5 and TRBJ1-2; the match to TRBD1 covers 10 bases. V dropped 6 bases and J dropped 2; count of bases not matched to a gene: 6. The CDR3 totals 15 residues. Per germline, CDR1 MNHEY and CDR2 SVGAGI. The CDR3 reads CASRLGQGSNYGYTF. Written as DNA, the CDR3 is TGTGCCAGCAGACTGGGACAGGGGAGCAACTATGGCTACACCTTC.

The V call is TRBV3-1 (or the pseudogene TRBV3-2), the J call TRBJ1-1; TRBD1 matches 8 bases. The CDR3 is 14 amino acids. Germline CDR1 is LGHDT and CDR2 is YNNKEL (reference sequence). The trim removed 5 bases at V and 7 bases at J, leaving 9 bases unmatched. CDR3 region: CASSGTGGSIEAFF. CDR3 bases: TGTGCCAGCAGCGGAACAGGGGGATCGATTGAAGCTTTCTTT.

J is TRBJ2-7 and V is TRBV10-3, with D possibly matching TRBD1 (7 bases). Germline V CDR1 and CDR2: ENHRY, SYGVKD. Between the trimmed V and J ends, which lost 5 bases and 0 bases, there was a span of 17 bases. The CDR3 is 16 amino acids. This chain's CDR3 is CAISRGLGGSSYEQYF. The CDR3 region has the DNA TGTGCCATCAGTAGGGGGCTGGGAGGAAGCTCCTACGAGCAGTACTTC.

V and J are TRBV5-1 and TRBJ2-3, with D tentatively TRBD2 (6 bases). This CDR3 has 18 residues. The ends were cut back, 4 bases at V and 0 bases at J, with 21 bases in the middle. Germline CDR1 and CDR2: SGHRS and YFSETQ. CDR3: CASSPGAGAQSSTDTQYF. In DNA, the CDR3 is TGCGCCAGCAGCCCGGGAGCAGGAGCACAATCTAGCACAGATACGCAGTATTTT.